What follows describes a single T cell receptor (beta chain). Reverse transcription of roughly 0.45 to 1 ug RNA was carried out with random hexamers. MiXCR, applied by TCRdb to the immunoSEQ multiplex PCR reads, yields one record per CDR3 protein. Here the sample spans roughly 52,000 distinct CDR3 sequences, about 95% being singletons. This sample was taken from a study of CD8 T cells in Susac syndrome. CDR1 and CDR2 (germline): SQVTM, ANQGSEA. The ends lost 3 bases at V and 2 bases at J; junction bases unmatched: 10. The CDR3 consists of 16 residues. The source material was CD8+ T cells from PBMCs. The TCR was taken from a human donor with Susac syndrome. The chain joins TRBV29-1 to TRBJ2-5; 9 bases are a match to TRBD2. CDR3 in DNA: TGCAGCGTTGAGGGGGTACTAGCGGGTTTTCAAGAGACCCAGTACTTC. Its translation is CSVEGVLAGFQETQYF.